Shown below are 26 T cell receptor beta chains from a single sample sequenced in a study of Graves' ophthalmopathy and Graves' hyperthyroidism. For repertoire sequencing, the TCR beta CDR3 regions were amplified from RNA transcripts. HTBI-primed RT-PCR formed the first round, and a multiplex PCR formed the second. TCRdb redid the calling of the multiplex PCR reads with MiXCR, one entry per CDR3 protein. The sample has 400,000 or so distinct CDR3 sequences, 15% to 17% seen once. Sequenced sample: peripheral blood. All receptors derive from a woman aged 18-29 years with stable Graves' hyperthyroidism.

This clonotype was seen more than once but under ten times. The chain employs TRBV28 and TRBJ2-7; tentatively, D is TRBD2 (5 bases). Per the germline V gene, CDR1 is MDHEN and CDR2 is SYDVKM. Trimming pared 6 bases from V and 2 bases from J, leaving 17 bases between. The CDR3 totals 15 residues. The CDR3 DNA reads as TGTGCCAGCAGCCCACACACCCCCGGGGCCTACGAGCAGTACTTC. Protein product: CASSPHTPGAYEQYF. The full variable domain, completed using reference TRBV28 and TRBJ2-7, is DVKVTQSSRYLVKRTGEKVFLECVQDMDHENMFWYRQDPGLGLRLIYFSYDVKMKEKGDIPEGYSVSREKKERFSLILESASTNQTSMYLCASSPHTPGAYEQYFGPGTRLTVT.

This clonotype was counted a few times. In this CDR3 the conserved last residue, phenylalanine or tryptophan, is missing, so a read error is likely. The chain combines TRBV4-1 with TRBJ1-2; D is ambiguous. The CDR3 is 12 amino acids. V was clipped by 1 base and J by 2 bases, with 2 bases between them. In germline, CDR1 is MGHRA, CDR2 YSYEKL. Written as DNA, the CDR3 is TGCGCCAGCAGCCAAGGAAACTATGGCTACACCATC. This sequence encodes CASSQGNYGYTI.

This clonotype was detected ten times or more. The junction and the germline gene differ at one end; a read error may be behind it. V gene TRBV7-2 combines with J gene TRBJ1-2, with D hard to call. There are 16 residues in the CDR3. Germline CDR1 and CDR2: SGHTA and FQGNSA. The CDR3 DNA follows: TGTGCCAGCAGCTTCGGACCGAGAGATACCAACTATGGCTGCACCTTC. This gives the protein CASSFGPRDTNYGCTF.

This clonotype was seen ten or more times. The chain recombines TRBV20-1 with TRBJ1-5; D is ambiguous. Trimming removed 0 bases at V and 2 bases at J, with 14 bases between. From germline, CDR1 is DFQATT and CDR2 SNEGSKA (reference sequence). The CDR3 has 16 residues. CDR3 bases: TGCAGTGCTAGAGATATGAGATTCGGGGGCAATCAGCCCCAGCATTTT. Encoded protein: CSARDMRFGGNQPQHF.

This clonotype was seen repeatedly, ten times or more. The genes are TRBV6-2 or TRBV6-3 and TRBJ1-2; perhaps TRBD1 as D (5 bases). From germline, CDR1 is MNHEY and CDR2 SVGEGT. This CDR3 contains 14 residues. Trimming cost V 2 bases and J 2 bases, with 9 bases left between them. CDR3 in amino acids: CASSYLGGNYGYTF. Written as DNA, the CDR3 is TGTGCCAGCAGTTACCTTGGGGGGAACTATGGCTACACCTTC.

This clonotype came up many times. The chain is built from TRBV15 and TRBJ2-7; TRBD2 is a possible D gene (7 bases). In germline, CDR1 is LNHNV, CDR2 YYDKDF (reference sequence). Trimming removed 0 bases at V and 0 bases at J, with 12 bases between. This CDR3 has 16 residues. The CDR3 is CATSRDRGASSYEQYF. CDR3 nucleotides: TGTGCCACCAGCAGAGATCGGGGGGCAAGCTCCTACGAGCAGTACTTC.

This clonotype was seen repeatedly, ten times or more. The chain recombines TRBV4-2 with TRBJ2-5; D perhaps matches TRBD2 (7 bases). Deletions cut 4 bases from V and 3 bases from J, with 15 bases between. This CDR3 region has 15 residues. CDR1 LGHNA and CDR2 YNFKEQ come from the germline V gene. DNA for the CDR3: TGTGCCAGCAGCCCTTCTCCGGGGGGCGAAGAGACCCAGTACTTC. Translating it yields CASSPSPGGEETQYF.

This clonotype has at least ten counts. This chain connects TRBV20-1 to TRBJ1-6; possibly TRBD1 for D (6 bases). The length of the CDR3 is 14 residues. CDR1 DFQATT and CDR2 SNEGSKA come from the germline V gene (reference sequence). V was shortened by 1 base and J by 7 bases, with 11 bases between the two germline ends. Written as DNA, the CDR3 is TGCAGTGCTAGAGCGGCAGGGGAAAATTCACCCCTCCACTTT. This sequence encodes CSARAAGENSPLHF.

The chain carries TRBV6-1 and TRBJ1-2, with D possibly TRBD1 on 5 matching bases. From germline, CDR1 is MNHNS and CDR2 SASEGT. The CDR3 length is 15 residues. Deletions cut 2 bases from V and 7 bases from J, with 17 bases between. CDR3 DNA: TGTGCCAGCAGTGAACCTGGGACCGTGGGTCTTGGCTACACCTTC. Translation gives CASSEPGTVGLGYTF.

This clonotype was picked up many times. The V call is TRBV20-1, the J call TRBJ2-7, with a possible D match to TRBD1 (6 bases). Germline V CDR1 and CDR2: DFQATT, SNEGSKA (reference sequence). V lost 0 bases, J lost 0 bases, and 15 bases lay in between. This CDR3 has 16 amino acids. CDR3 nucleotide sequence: TGCAGTGCTAGAGATTCCATATGGGACAACTCCTACGAGCAGTACTTC. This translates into CSARDSIWDNSYEQYF.

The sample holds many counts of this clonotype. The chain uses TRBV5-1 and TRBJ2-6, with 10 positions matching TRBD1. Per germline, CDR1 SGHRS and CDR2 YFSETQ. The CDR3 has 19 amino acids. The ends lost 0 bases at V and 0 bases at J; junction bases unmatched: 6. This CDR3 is CASSLVPGQGSSGANVLTF. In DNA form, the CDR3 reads TGCGCCAGCAGCTTGGTACCGGGACAGGGGAGCTCTGGGGCCAACGTCCTGACTTTC. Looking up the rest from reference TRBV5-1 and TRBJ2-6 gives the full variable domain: KAGVTQTPRYLIKTRGQQVTLSCSPISGHRSVSWYQQTPGQGLQFLFEYFSETQRNKGNFPGRFSGRQFSNSRSEMNVSTLELGDSALYLCASSLVPGQGSSGANVLTFGAGSRLTVL.

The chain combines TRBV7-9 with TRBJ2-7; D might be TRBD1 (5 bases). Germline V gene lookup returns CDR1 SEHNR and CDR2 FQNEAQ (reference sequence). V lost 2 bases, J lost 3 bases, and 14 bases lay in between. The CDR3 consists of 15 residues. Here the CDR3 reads CASSLRGEKNYEQYF. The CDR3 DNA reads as TGTGCCAGCAGCTTAAGGGGCGAAAAGAACTACGAGCAGTACTTC.

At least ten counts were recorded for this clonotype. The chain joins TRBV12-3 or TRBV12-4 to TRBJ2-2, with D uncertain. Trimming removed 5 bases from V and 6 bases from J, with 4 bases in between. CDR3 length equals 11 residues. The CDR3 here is CASSGPGELFF. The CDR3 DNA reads TGTGCCAGCAGTGGACCCGGGGAGCTGTTTTTT.

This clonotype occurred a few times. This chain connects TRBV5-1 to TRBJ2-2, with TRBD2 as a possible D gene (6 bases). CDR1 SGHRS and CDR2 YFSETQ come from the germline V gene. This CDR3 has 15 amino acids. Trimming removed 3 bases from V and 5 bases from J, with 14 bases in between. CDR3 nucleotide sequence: TGCGCCAGCAGCTCCCTAGCGAAGGGTACCGGGGAGCTGTTTTTT. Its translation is CASSSLAKGTGELFF.

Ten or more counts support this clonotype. The DNA of the CDR3 is TGTGCCAGCAGCTTTGGACAGACCGCCAACTATGGCTACACCTTC. Its protein is CASSFGQTANYGYTF. The V call is TRBV7-9, the J call TRBJ1-2, with a weak D call TRBD1 (6 bases). V lost 3 bases and J 2 bases, leaving 13 bases between the germline ends. This CDR3 region has 15 residues. Germline V gene data show CDR1 as SEHNR and CDR2 as FQNEAQ (reference sequence).

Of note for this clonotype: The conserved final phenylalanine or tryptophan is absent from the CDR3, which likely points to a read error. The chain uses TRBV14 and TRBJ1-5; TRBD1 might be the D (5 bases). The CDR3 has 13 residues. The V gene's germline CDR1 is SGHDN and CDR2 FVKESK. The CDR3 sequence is CGDSGQTVQPQHL. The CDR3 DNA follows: TGTGGAGATTCGGGCCAGACAGTTCAGCCCCAGCATCTT.

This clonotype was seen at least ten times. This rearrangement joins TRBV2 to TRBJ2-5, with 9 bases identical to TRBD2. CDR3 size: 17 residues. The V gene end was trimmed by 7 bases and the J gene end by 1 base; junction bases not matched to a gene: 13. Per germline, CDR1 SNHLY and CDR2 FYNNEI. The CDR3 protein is CASKSYGGGVVQETQYF. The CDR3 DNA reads TGTGCCAGCAAATCTTACGGCGGGGGGGTAGTCCAAGAGACCCAGTACTTC.

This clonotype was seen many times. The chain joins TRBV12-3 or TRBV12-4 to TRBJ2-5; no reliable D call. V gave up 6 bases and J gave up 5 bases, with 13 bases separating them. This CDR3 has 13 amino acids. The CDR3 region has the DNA TGTGCCAGCAGACGAAACGATGGCGAGACCCAGTACTTC. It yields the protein CASRRNDGETQYF.

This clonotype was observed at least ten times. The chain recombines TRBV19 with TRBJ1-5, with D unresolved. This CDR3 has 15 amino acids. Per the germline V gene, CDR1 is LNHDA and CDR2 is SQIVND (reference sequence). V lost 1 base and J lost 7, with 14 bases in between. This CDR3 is CASSIGGGLGQPQHF. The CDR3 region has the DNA TGTGCCAGTAGTATAGGAGGAGGGTTGGGCCAGCCCCAGCATTTT.

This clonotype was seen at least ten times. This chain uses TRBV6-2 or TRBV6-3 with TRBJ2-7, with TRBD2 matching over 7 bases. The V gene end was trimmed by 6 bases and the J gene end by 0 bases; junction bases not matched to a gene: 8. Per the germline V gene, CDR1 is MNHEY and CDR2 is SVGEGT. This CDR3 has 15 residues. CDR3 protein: CASSRLAGSSYEQYF. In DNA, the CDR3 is TGTGCCAGCAGCCGATTAGCGGGTAGCTCCTACGAGCAGTACTTC.

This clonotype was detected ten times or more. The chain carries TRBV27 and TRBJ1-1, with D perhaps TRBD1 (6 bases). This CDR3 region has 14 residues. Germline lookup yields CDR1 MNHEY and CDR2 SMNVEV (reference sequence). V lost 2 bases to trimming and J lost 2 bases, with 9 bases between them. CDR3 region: CASSLEQGNTEAFF. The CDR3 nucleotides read TGTGCCAGCAGTTTAGAACAGGGAAACACTGAAGCTTTCTTT.

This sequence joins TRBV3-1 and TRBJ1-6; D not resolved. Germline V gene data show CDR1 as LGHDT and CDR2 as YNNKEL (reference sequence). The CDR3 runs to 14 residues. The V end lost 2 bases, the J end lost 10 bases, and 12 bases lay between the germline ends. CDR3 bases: TGTGCCAGCAGCCAAACCCTGCGATACTCACCCCTCCACTTT. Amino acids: CASSQTLRYSPLHF.

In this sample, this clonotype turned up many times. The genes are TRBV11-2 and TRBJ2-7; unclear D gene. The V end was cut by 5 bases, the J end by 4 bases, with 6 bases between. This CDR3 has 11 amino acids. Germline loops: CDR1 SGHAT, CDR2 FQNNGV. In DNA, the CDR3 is TGTGCCAGCAGCGCCAAGTACGAGCAGTACTTC. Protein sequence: CASSAKYEQYF. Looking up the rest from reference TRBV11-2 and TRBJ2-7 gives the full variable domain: EAGVAQSPRYKIIEKRQSVAFWCNPISGHATLYWYQQILGQGPKLLIQFQNNGVVDDSQLPKDRFSAERLKGVDSTLKIQPAKLEDSAVYLCASSAKYEQYFGPGTRLTVT.

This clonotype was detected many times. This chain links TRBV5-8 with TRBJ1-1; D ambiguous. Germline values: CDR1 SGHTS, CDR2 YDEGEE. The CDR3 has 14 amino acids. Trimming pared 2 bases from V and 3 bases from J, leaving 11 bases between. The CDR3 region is CASSLLPRHTEAFF. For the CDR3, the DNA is TGTGCCAGCAGCTTATTACCACGACACACTGAAGCTTTCTTT.

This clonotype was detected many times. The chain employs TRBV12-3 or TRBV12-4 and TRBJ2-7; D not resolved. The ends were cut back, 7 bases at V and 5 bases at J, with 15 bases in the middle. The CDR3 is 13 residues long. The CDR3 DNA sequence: TGTGCCAGCATACCTTCTGGTGGGGACGAGCAGTACTTC. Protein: CASIPSGGDEQYF.

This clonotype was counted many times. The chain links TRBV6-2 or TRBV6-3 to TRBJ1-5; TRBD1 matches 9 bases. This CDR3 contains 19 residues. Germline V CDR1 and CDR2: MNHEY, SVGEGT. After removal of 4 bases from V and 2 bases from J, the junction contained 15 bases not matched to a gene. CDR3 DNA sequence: TGTGCCAGCAGTTCCCCAAAGGACAGGGGACATATTGGCAATCAGCCCCAGCATTTT. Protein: CASSSPKDRGHIGNQPQHF.